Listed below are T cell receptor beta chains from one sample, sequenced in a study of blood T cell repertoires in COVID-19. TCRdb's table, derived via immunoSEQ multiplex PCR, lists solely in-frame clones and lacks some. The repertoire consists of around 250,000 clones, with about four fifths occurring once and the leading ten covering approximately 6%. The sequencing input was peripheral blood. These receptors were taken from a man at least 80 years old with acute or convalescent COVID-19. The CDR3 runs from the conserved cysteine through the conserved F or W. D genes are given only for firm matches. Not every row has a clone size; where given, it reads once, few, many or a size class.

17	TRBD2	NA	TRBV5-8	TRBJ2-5	CASSGNIAGGLLETQYF	TGTGCCAGCAGCGGAAACATAGCGGGAGGGCTTTTAGAGACCCAGTACTTC
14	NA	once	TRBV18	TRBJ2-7	CASSPQGGAYEQYF	TGTGCCAGCTCACCCCAGGGTGGCGCCTACGAGCAGTACTTC
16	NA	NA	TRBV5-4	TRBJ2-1	CASSLGRGLPGNEQFF	TGTGCCAGCAGCTTGGGTCGGGGTCTCCCGGGGAATGAGCAGTTCTTC
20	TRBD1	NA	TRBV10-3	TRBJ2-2	CAISGKSQGRLNRNTGELFF	TGTGCCATCAGTGGAAAATCACAGGGGCGCCTTAATCGGAACACCGGGGAGCTGTTTTTT
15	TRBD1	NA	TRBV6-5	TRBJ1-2	CASSFWTGISYGYTF	TGTGCCAGCAGTTTTTGGACAGGGATAAGCTATGGCTACACCTTC
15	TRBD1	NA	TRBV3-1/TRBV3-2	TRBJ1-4	CASSQWDRLNEKLFF	TGTGCCAGCAGCCAATGGGACAGACTTAATGAAAAACTGTTTTTT
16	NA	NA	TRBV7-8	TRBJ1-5	CASSTTGGAPNQPQHF	TGTGCCAGCAGCACCACCGGGGGGGCCCCCAATCAGCCCCAGCATTTT
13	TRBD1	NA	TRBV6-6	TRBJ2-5	CASRPTGDETQYF	TGTGCCAGCAGGCCCACAGGGGATGAGACCCAGTACTTC
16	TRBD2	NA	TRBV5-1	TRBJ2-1	CASSSGRLAGEGEQFF	TGCGCCAGCAGCTCCGGCAGACTAGCGGGAGAGGGTGAGCAGTTCTTC
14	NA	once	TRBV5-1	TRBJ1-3	CASSLGGAGNTIYF	TGCGCCAGCAGCTTGGGAGGAGCTGGAAACACCATATATTTT
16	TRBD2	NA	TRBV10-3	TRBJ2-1	CAISEVAGGYYNEQFF	TGTGCCATCAGTGAGGTAGCGGGAGGTTACTACAATGAGCAGTTCTTC
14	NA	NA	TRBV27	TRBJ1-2	CASSLGGASYGYTF	TGTGCCAGCAGTTTAGGTGGGGCGAGCTATGGCTACACCTTC
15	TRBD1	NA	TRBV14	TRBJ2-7	CASSHLGTGGYEQYF	TGTGCCAGCAGCCATCTAGGCACAGGGGGATACGAGCAGTACTTC
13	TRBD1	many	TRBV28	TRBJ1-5	CASSWTGNQPQHF	TGTGCCAGCAGTTGGACAGGGAATCAGCCCCAGCATTTT
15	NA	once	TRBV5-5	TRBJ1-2	CASSPFGGPQDGYTF	TGTGCCAGCAGCCCCTTCGGGGGGCCTCAGGATGGCTACACCTTC
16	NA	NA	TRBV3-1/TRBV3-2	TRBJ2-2	CASSHPLSRGTGELFF	TGTGCCAGCAGCCACCCCTTAAGTCGAGGTACCGGGGAGCTGTTTTTT
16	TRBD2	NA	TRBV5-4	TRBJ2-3	CASTQGSSGGFGAQYF	TGTGCCAGCACCCAAGGGTCTAGCGGGGGCTTCGGGGCGCAGTATTTT
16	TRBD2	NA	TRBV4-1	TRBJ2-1	CASSQGLAGSYNEQFF	TGCGCCAGCAGCCAAGGCCTAGCGGGATCCTACAATGAGCAGTTCTTC
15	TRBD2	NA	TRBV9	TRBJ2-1	CASSVELAGYNEQFF	TGTGCCAGCAGCGTAGAACTAGCGGGGTACAATGAGCAGTTCTTC
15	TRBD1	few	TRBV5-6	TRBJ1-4	CASSLGTGTGEKLFF	TGTGCCAGCAGCTTGGGGACAGGGACGGGTGAAAAACTGTTTTTT
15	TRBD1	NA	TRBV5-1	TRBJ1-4	CASSLGDSYIEKLFF	TGCGCCAGCAGCTTGGGGGACAGCTATATCGAAAAACTGTTTTTT
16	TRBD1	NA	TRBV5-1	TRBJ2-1	CASSLMGTGAYNEQFF	TGCGCCAGCAGCTTGATGGGGACAGGGGCCTACAATGAGCAGTTCTTC
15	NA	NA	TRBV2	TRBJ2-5	CASSEGGFGRETQYF	TGTGCCAGCAGTGAAGGAGGGTTTGGGCGAGAGACCCAGTACTTC
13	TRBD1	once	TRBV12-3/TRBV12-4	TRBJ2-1	CASSPNRGYEQFF	TGTGCCAGCAGTCCCAACAGGGGGTATGAGCAGTTCTTC
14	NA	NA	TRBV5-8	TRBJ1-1	CASSLKATVTEAFF	TGTGCCAGCAGCTTGAAAGCCACAGTCACTGAAGCTTTCTTT
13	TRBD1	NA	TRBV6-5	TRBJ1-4	CASEGQGREKLFF	TGTGCCAGCGAGGGACAGGGGCGTGAAAAACTGTTTTTT
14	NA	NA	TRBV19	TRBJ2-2	CASSTQGVAGELFF	TGTGCCAGTAGTACGCAGGGTGTCGCCGGGGAGCTGTTTTTT
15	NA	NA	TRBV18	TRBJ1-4	CASSPPAGSNEKLFF	TGTGCCAGCTCACCACCGGCGGGTTCTAATGAAAAACTGTTTTTT
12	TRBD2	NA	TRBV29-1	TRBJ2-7	CSVEDLREGQYF	TGCAGCGTTGAAGATCTAAGGGAGGGGCAGTACTTC
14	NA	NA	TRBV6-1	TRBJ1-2	CASSEAGGRNGYTF	TGTGCCAGCAGTGAAGCGGGAGGACGGAATGGCTACACCTTC
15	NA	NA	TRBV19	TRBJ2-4	CASSMKRGGQNIQYF	TGTGCCAGTAGTATGAAAAGAGGGGGTCAAAACATTCAGTACTTC
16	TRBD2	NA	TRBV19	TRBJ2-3	CASSARTSGRGDTQYF	TGTGCCAGTAGTGCCCGGACTAGCGGGAGGGGAGATACGCAGTATTTT
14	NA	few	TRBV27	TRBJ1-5	CASGARQHNQPQHF	TGTGCCAGCGGGGCGCGACAGCACAATCAGCCCCAGCATTTT
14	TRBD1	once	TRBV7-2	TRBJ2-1	CASSSRTGIGEQFF	TGTGCCAGCAGCTCAAGGACAGGGATTGGTGAGCAGTTCTTC
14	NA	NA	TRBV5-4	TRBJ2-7	CASSRDIPSYEQYF	TGTGCCAGCAGTCGGGACATTCCATCCTACGAGCAGTACTTC
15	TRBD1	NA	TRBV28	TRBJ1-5	CASILTGGRNQPQHF	TGTGCCAGCATCCTAACAGGGGGCCGCAATCAGCCCCAGCATTTT
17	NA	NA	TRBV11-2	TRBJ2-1	CASSLEGPGSGDNEQFF	TGTGCCAGCAGCTTAGAGGGTCCGGGGTCGGGCGACAATGAGCAGTTCTTC
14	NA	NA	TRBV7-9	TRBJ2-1	CASSLAEEVHEQFF	TGTGCCAGCAGCTTAGCGGAGGAGGTCCATGAGCAGTTCTTC
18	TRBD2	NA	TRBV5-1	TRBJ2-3	CASSLPSTSGGLTDTQYF	TGCGCCAGCAGCTTGCCCTCGACTAGCGGGGGGCTCACAGATACGCAGTATTTT
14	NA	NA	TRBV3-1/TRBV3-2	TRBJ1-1	CASSQVQGSTEAFF	TGTGCCAGCAGCCAAGTCCAGGGGAGCACTGAAGCTTTCTTT
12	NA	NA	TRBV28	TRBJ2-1	CACQRSVNEQFF	TGTGCCTGCCAGCGCTCGGTCAATGAGCAGTTCTTC
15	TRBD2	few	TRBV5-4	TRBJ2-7	CASSRAGTSSYEQYF	TGTGCCAGCAGCCGAGCGGGAACTAGCTCCTACGAGCAGTACTTC
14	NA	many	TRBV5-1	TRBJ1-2	CASSPGAALYGYTF	TGCGCCAGCAGCCCTGGGGCAGCCCTCTATGGCTACACCTTC
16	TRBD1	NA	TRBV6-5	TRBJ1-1	CASSYRSGQGNTEAFF	TGTGCCAGCAGTTATAGGTCGGGACAGGGGAACACTGAAGCTTTCTTT
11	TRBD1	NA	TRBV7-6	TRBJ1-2	CASSLEGAYTF	TGTGCCAGCAGCTTAGAGGGGGCCTACACCTTC
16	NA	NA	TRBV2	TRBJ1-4	CASSEALRVYNEKLFF	TGTGCCAGCAGTGAAGCGCTTCGCGTCTATAATGAAAAACTGTTTTTT
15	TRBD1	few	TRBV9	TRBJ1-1	CASSERQGLGTEAFF	TGTGCCAGCAGCGAGAGACAGGGCTTGGGCACTGAAGCTTTCTTT
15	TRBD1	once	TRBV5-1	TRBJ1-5	CASSLEGASNQPQHF	TGCGCCAGCAGCTTGGAGGGGGCGAGCAATCAGCCCCAGCATTTT